The T cell receptor (beta chain) under discussion was sequenced for a study of glioma-infiltrating T cells. Across the whole study: Glioma patients had dexamethasone for six or fewer days before surgery.

The iRepertoire nested amplicon-rescue multiplex PCR amplified TCR alpha and beta CDR3s from RNA. Each CDR3 protein gets one entry after TCRdb re-called the multiplex PCR reads with MiXCR. The table shows more than 350,000 distinct CDR3 sequences, with roughly 41% occurring only once. As concerns this clonotype: A much larger clone is a single base away; this may be a read error.

V lost 0 bases and J lost 9, with 9 bases in between. This CDR3 comprises 12 residues. Per germline, CDR1 LNHNV and CDR2 YYDKDF (reference sequence). V gene TRBV15 combines with J gene TRBJ2-7, with no clear D. This receptor was identified in a human donor with low-grade glioma or glioblastoma, undergoing nonglioma brain surgery, or in good health (not recorded which). Source material: glioma tissue, nonneoplastic brain tissue, or PBMCs (not recorded which). The CDR3 reads CATSRDRQPQYF. The CDR3 coding sequence is TGTGCCACCAGCAGAGATCGGCAGCCGCAGTACTTC.